These 18 T cell receptor beta chains share one sample of origin, sequenced in a study of cytomegalovirus exposure and HLA in healthy donors. Generated by immunoSEQ multiplex PCR, the TCRdb table keeps only in-frame clones and is missing some. The sample has fewer than 300,000 clones; 88% are singletons. Source material: PBMCs. The receptor set was obtained from a woman aged 18-29 years in good health and CMV-seronegative.

The chain is built from TRBV9 and TRBJ2-5, with 12 bases that match TRBD2. The CDR3 is 15 residues long. Per germline, CDR1 SGDLS and CDR2 YYNGEE. V lost 5 bases to trimming and J lost 2 bases; unmatched junction nucleotides: 4. The CDR3 DNA sequence: TGTGCCAGCAGTGGACTAGCGGGGCCTCAAGAGACCCAGTACTTC. Encoded protein: CASSGLAGPQETQYF.

The chain joins TRBV9 to TRBJ2-5; D may be TRBD1 (5 bases). CDR1 and CDR2 (germline): SGDLS, YYNGEE. V gave up 0 bases and J gave up 3 bases, with 15 bases separating them. The CDR3 length is 16 residues. The CDR3 is CASSVAPQLGEETQYF. The CDR3 DNA sequence: TGTGCCAGCAGCGTAGCCCCCCAATTAGGGGAAGAGACCCAGTACTTC.

The chain joins TRBV28 to TRBJ2-7; a weak D match, TRBD1 (5 bases). V dropped 5 bases and J dropped 2 bases, with 10 bases sitting between them. The germline V gene encodes CDR1 MDHEN and CDR2 SYDVKM. The CDR3 extends over 13 amino acids. CDR3 nucleotide sequence: TGTGCCAGCAGTCCAAGGGGTCCCTACGAGCAGTACTTC. This sequence encodes CASSPRGPYEQYF.

The rearrangement links TRBV19 to TRBJ2-7; D gene unclear. The V end was cut by 3 bases, the J end by 0 bases, with 12 bases between. The CDR3 spans 15 residues. The germline V gene encodes CDR1 LNHDA and CDR2 SQIVND (reference sequence). The CDR3, as DNA: TGTGCCAGTAGTATGCAAACAGTATCCTCCTACGAGCAGTACTTC. Protein product: CASSMQTVSSYEQYF.

V is TRBV4-3 and J is TRBJ1-2; weak D call: TRBD1 (5 bases). V lost 2 bases and J 2 bases, leaving 12 bases between the germline ends. This CDR3 region has 15 residues. Germline V CDR1 and CDR2: LGHNA, YSLEER. This chain's CDR3 is CASSQLPGSNYGYTF. The CDR3 DNA reads as TGCGCCAGCAGCCAATTACCAGGGTCGAACTATGGCTACACCTTC.

The chain uses TRBV27 and TRBJ1-4; unclear D gene. Trimming took off 3 bases at V and 0 bases at J, with 8 bases between the two ends. Germline loops: CDR1 MNHEY, CDR2 SMNVEV (reference sequence). The CDR3 length is 15 residues. The CDR3 spells CASSFDGATNEKLFF. The CDR3 nucleotides are TGTGCCAGCAGTTTTGACGGAGCAACTAATGAAAAACTGTTTTTT.

The chain recombines TRBV7-8 with TRBJ2-2, with 8 bases aligning to TRBD2. V lost 6 bases, J lost 6 bases, and 12 bases stayed unmatched. The CDR3 sequence is 16 residues long. Per the germline V gene, CDR1 is SGHVS and CDR2 is FQNEAQ. CDR3 loop: CASSHSGTRFPGELFF. The CDR3 DNA is TGTGCCAGCAGTCATTCCGGGACTAGATTTCCCGGGGAGCTGTTTTTT.

This clone occurred once. The chain couples TRBV6-1 to TRBJ2-7; TRBD1 aligns across 8 bases. This CDR3 spans 16 amino acids. V shed 0 bases, J shed 3 bases, and the junction held 7 bases outside the gene matches. Germline V CDR1 and CDR2: MNHNS, SASEGT. CDR3 sequence: CASSEASGQGFYEQYF. CDR3 bases: TGTGCCAGCAGTGAAGCGTCAGGACAGGGATTCTACGAGCAGTACTTC.

The chain uses TRBV28 and TRBJ1-1; D might be TRBD1 (5 bases). Deletions cut 3 bases from V and 4 bases from J, with 12 bases between. CDR3 length equals 14 residues. The germline V gene encodes CDR1 MDHEN and CDR2 SYDVKM. CDR3 DNA: TGTGCCAGCAGTTTGCAGGGCGAGGCCACTGAAGCTTTCTTT. Translated: CASSLQGEATEAFF.

The V and J genes are TRBV27 and TRBJ1-4; 7 nucleotides match TRBD1. The CDR3 sequence is 16 residues long. J gave up 8 bases and V 4 bases, and 13 bases lay outside the gene matches. The germline gives CDR1 MNHEY, CDR2 SMNVEV (reference sequence). CDR3 amino acids: CASSSRTGRLTEKLFF. For the CDR3, the DNA is TGTGCCAGCAGTTCCCGGACAGGACGACTTACCGAAAAACTGTTTTTT.

CDR3 amino acids: CASSTLLAEQFF. The CDR3 bases are TGTGCCAGCAGCACCCTTCTAGCCGAGCAGTTCTTC. The genes are TRBV6-6 and TRBJ2-1; tentatively, D is TRBD2 (5 bases). This CDR3 is 12 amino acids long. V was shortened by 6 bases and J by 10 bases, with 13 bases between the two germline ends. Germline CDR1 reads MNHNY; CDR2 reads SVGAGI (reference sequence).

The genes are TRBV27 and TRBJ2-7; 10 bases align to TRBD2. With V trimmed by 6 bases and J by 2 bases, 7 bases remained unmatched. The CDR3 has 15 amino acids. The germline V gene has CDR1 MNHEY and CDR2 SMNVEV (reference sequence). The CDR3 spells CASRQLAGEAYEQYF. CDR3 DNA sequence: TGTGCCAGCAGGCAGCTAGCGGGAGAGGCCTACGAGCAGTACTTC.

The chain uses TRBV23-1 and TRBJ1-2, with D hard to call. TRBV23-1 belongs to the ORF category, with a function that is uncertain. The V end was cut by 0 bases, the J end by 6 bases, with 5 bases between. The CDR3 runs 12 residues. DNA of the CDR3: TGCGCCAGCAGTCAATCGTTAGATGGCTACACCTTC. Translation: CASSQSLDGYTF.

V gene TRBV9 combines with J gene TRBJ1-1; D ambiguous. CDR1 and CDR2 (germline): SGDLS, YYNGEE. Between the trimmed V and J ends, which lost 4 bases and 5 bases, there was a span of 24 bases. The CDR3 length is 17 residues. CDR3 coding DNA: TGTGCCAGCAGCCCCGGGTGGTCACCGGGCCGGGGTACTGAAGCTTTCTTT. Protein sequence: CASSPGWSPGRGTEAFF.

The rearrangement uses TRBV27 and TRBJ1-1; perhaps TRBD1 as D (5 bases). Germline V gene lookup returns CDR1 MNHEY and CDR2 SMNVEV (reference sequence). V lost 6 bases and J lost 6, with 17 bases in between. This CDR3 has 14 amino acids. Here the CDR3 reads CASSGAGLRAEAFF. Here the CDR3 DNA reads TGTGCCAGCAGCGGGGCGGGGCTCCGAGCTGAAGCTTTCTTT.

The V call is TRBV5-4, the J call TRBJ1-2, with D unclear. The CDR3 loop spans 12 amino acids. Germline loops: CDR1 SGHNT, CDR2 YYREEE (reference sequence). V lost 3 bases to trimming and J lost 5 bases, with 8 bases between them. This CDR3 is CASSSVGYGYTF. The CDR3 nucleotides are TGTGCCAGCAGCTCCGTCGGGTATGGCTACACCTTC. Combining the CDR3 with reference TRBV5-4 and TRBJ1-2 gives the whole variable domain ETGVTQSPTHLIKTRGQQVTLRCSSQSGHNTVSWYQQALGQGPQFIFQYYREEENGRGNFPPRFSGLQFPNYSSELNVNALELDDSALYLCASSSVGYGYTFGSGTRLTVV.

The rearrangement uses TRBV19 and TRBJ1-5; a possible D gene is TRBD1 (5 bases). The CDR3 spans 17 residues. Trimming stripped 6 bases from V and 1 base from J, with 19 bases between. The V gene's germline CDR1 is LNHDA and CDR2 SQIVND (reference sequence). CDR3 DNA: TGTGCCAGTAGCACAGGTAAGGAATGGATGAGCAATCAGCCCCAGCATTTT. Protein sequence: CASSTGKEWMSNQPQHF.

V gene TRBV7-3 combines with J gene TRBJ1-2; no clear D. Trimming pared 5 bases from V and 3 bases from J, leaving 16 bases between. The CDR3 length is 15 residues. Germline-derived CDR1 and CDR2 are SGHTA and FQGTGA. CDR3 in amino acids: CASSPLTRLDYGYTF. In nucleotides, the CDR3 is TGTGCCAGCAGCCCGCTGACAAGGCTGGACTATGGCTACACCTTC.